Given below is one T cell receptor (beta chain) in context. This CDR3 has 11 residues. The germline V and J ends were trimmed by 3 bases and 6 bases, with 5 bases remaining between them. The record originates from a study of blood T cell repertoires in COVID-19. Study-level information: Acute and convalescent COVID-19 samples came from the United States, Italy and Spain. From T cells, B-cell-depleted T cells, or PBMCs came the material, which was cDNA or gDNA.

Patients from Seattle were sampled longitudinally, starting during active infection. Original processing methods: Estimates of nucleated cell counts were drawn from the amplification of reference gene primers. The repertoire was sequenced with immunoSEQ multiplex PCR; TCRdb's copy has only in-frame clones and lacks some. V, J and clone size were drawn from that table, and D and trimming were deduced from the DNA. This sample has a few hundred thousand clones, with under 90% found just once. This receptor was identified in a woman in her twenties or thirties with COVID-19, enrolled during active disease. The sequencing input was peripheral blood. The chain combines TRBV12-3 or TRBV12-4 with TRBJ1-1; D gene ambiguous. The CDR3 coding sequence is TGTGCCAGCAGTTTCGCGGCTGAAGCTTTCTTT. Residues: CASSFAAEAFF.